A single sample is the source of the 16 T cell receptor beta chains below, sequenced in a study of Ad26.COV2.S vaccination and SARS-CoV-2 variants. Profiled with immunoSEQ multiplex PCR; TCRdb holds only in-frame clones, not every one. The table includes roughly 240,000 clones, approximately 90% detected once. Treatment in this sample: some 20 received Ad26.COV2.S at low or high dose, single or two shots; about 5 received placebo; per-sample allocation not given. Sampling took place 63 days after the first vaccine or placebo injection. The sample here was peripheral blood, taken in a trial of Ad26.COV2.S vaccine versus placebo. These receptors were taken from a person between 18 and 60 years old who received the Ad26.COV2.S COVID-19 vaccine or a placebo.

This clone was observed at least ten times. The chain combines TRBV9 with TRBJ2-5; TRBD2 matches at 13 bases. The V gene end was trimmed by 4 bases and the J gene end by 4 bases; junction bases not matched to a gene: 13. Germline V CDR1 and CDR2: SGDLS, YYNGEE. CDR3 size: 18 residues. CDR3 loop: CASSPAGLAGASGETQYF. CDR3 sequence (DNA): TGTGCCAGCAGCCCTGCAGGACTAGCGGGGGCCTCAGGAGAGACCCAGTACTTC.

This clone was seen just once. CDR3 sequence reads: CASSSPRLAVTYEQYF. CDR3 coding DNA: TGTGCCAGCAGTTCCCCCCGACTAGCGGTAACCTACGAGCAGTACTTC. The chain carries TRBV28 and TRBJ2-7; 9 bases align to TRBD2. V gave up 4 bases and J gave up 2 bases; unmatched junction bases: 9. There are 16 residues in the CDR3. Germline V gives CDR1 MDHEN, CDR2 SYDVKM.

The chain is built from TRBV5-1 and TRBJ2-2, with unresolved D. The length of the CDR3 is 12 residues. V was shortened by 4 bases and J by 6 bases, with 7 bases between the two germline ends. The germline V gene has CDR1 SGHRS and CDR2 YFSETQ. CDR3 residues: CASSVDPGELFF. The CDR3 region has the DNA TGCGCCAGCAGCGTGGACCCCGGGGAGCTGTTTTTT.

The rearrangement links TRBV25-1 to TRBJ2-5; D perhaps matches TRBD2 (6 bases). CDR1 and CDR2 from the germline V gene are MGHDK and SYGVNS. V was trimmed by 0 bases and J by 5 bases, leaving 16 bases between them. The CDR3 contains 16 residues. The CDR3 DNA follows: TGTGCCAGCAGTGAATACAAGGGCAGACGGGGGGAGACCCAGTACTTC. Protein product: CASSEYKGRRGETQYF.

This sequence joins TRBV7-2 and TRBJ1-2, with D tentatively TRBD1 (5 bases). This CDR3 is built from 15 residues. Germline-derived CDR1 and CDR2 are SGHTA and FQGNSA. Trimming removed 4 bases from V and 7 bases from J, with 19 bases in between. CDR3 region: CASSSVQGIQGGYTF. The CDR3 bases are TGTGCCAGCAGCTCCGTCCAGGGTATCCAAGGTGGCTACACCTTC.

This chain uses TRBV27 with TRBJ2-3; 13 bases align to TRBD2. The ends lost 5 bases at V and 8 bases at J; junction bases unmatched: 7. The CDR3 runs to 15 residues. The germline gives CDR1 MNHEY, CDR2 SMNVEV (reference sequence). The CDR3 here is CASSRSGLAGVTQYF. The CDR3 bases are TGTGCCAGCAGTCGCTCCGGACTAGCGGGAGTTACGCAGTATTTT.

This chain connects TRBV21-1 to TRBJ2-5; TRBD2, the table's D call, lacks a check against the DNA. TRBV21-1 is flagged as a pseudogene. The CDR3 consists of 14 residues. The CDR3 loop reads CASSKPSHQETQYF. The DNA for the CDR3 is TGTGCCAGCAGCAAACCTAGCCACCAAGAGACCCAGTACTTC.

This clone has just one count. Here the CDR3 reads CASSHSESNTEAFF. CDR3 nucleotides: TGTGCCAGCAGCCATTCCGAGTCGAACACTGAAGCTTTCTTT. The chain employs TRBV3-1 (or the pseudogene TRBV3-2) and TRBJ1-1; no clear D. From germline, CDR1 is LGHDT and CDR2 YNNKEL (reference sequence). This CDR3 contains 14 residues. V lost 3 bases to trimming and J lost 1 base, with 9 bases between them.

This clone has just one count. This sequence joins TRBV5-1 and TRBJ2-5; 8 bases line up with TRBD1. This CDR3 has 16 amino acids. CDR1 and CDR2 (germline): SGHRS, YFSETQ. Trimming at V came to 4 bases and at J to 1 base, leaving 9 bases not matched to a gene. CDR3 coding DNA: TGCGCCAGCAGCCCTGACAGGGGTCTAAGCCAAGAGACCCAGTACTTC. Amino acid sequence: CASSPDRGLSQETQYF.

The genes are TRBV5-1 and TRBJ2-3; no clear D gene. The CDR3 has 14 residues. Per the germline V gene, CDR1 is SGHRS and CDR2 is YFSETQ. V dropped 3 bases and J dropped 0 bases, with 8 bases sitting between them. This CDR3 reads CASSSTSSTDTQYF. CDR3 sequence (DNA): TGCGCCAGCAGCTCCACAAGTAGCACAGATACGCAGTATTTT.

The V gene is TRBV6-5, the J gene TRBJ2-3; D gene ambiguous. Germline CDR1 MNHEY, CDR2 SVGAGI. Trimming removed 4 bases from V and 2 bases from J, with 13 bases in between. The CDR3 is made up of 15 amino acids. The CDR3 is CASSSGWAPTDTQYF. The CDR3 DNA follows: TGTGCCAGCAGTTCCGGCTGGGCCCCCACAGATACGCAGTATTTT.

This clone was detected only once. The rearrangement joins TRBV5-4 to TRBJ2-1; 7 bases agree with TRBD2. The V gene end was trimmed by 0 bases and the J gene end by 5 bases; junction bases not matched to a gene: 2. Per the germline V gene, CDR1 is SGHNT and CDR2 is YYREEE (reference sequence). The CDR3 length is 14 residues. Here the CDR3 DNA reads TGTGCCAGCAGCTTGGATCTAGCGGACAATGAGCAGTTCTTC. Amino acid sequence: CASSLDLADNEQFF.

The rearrangement joins TRBV5-1 to TRBJ2-1; 11 bases are a match to TRBD2. The CDR3 loop spans 15 amino acids. V was pared by 4 bases and J by 9 bases, with 9 bases of the junction left unmatched. Looked up from germline, CDR1 is SGHRS and CDR2 is YFSETQ. CDR3 sequence reads: CASSMVSGGASEQFF. The CDR3 bases are TGCGCCAGCAGCATGGTTAGCGGGGGGGCGTCTGAGCAGTTCTTC.

The CDR3 spells CAWRGGGSGNTIYF. The CDR3 coding sequence is TGTGCCTGGAGGGGCGGGGGTTCTGGAAACACCATATATTTT. V and J are TRBV30 and TRBJ1-3; weak D call: TRBD1 (5 bases). With 3 bases removed from V and 1 base from J, the gap between germline ends came to 10 bases. This CDR3 comprises 14 residues. Germline V gene lookup returns CDR1 GTSNPN and CDR2 SVGIG (reference sequence).

The CDR3 DNA reads TGTGCCAGCAGCGTAGGAGTAGCTACATATACGCAGTATTTT. It specifies CASSVGVATYTQYF. The rearrangement links TRBV9 to TRBJ2-3; D remains unclear. Per the germline V gene, CDR1 is SGDLS and CDR2 is YYNGEE. Between the trimmed V and J ends, which lost 0 bases and 7 bases, there was a span of 12 bases. The CDR3 spans 14 residues.

This clone has only one observation. The genes are TRBV28 and TRBJ2-7, with 8 bases that match TRBD1. CDR1 and CDR2 (germline): MDHEN, SYDVKM. The CDR3 contains 14 residues. The V gene end was trimmed by 3 bases and the J gene end by 0 bases; junction bases not matched to a gene: 1. The CDR3: CASSFGQGSYEQYF. The CDR3 DNA sequence: TGTGCCAGCAGTTTCGGACAGGGCTCCTACGAGCAGTACTTC.